This T cell receptor (beta chain) was obtained from a study of shared clonotypes between healthy human individuals. The table came from immunoSEQ multiplex PCR; TCRdb's copy has only in-frame clones and leaves some out. The repertoire holds a few million clones, 85% to 95% seen once, with around 0.4% in the top ten. Germline assignment: CDR1 SGHVS and CDR2 FNYEAQ. The CDR3 is 16 amino acids. Trimming at V came to 5 bases and at J to 3 bases, leaving 11 bases not matched to a gene. The source material was naive CD4+ T cells from PBMCs. As for subset: CD45RA+ positively selected. The receptor was derived from a man between 18 and 29 years old in good health. Some clones in this sample may be carry-over from other donors' samples. The chain recombines TRBV7-6 with TRBJ2-7, with 9 nucleotides matching TRBD2. The CDR3 protein is CASSLEAGGFNYEQYF. Written as DNA, the CDR3 is TGTGCCAGCAGCCTAGAAGCGGGAGGATTCAACTACGAGCAGTACTTC. Combining the CDR3 with reference TRBV7-6 and TRBJ2-7 gives the whole variable domain GAGVSQSPRYKVTKRGQDVALRCDPISGHVSLYWYRQALGQGPEFLTYFNYEAQQDKSGLPNDRFSAERPEGSISTLTIQRTEQRDSAMYRCASSLEAGGFNYEQYFGPGTRLTVT.